The subject of this entry is one TCR beta chain. This clonotype was counted at least ten times. Its antigen specificity is not known. Per-base qualities were not stored, and no clone one base away is much larger. The data belong to a study of identical twins (dated by TCRdb to the mid-2010s). About the full investigation: To test whether fetal clonotypes persist, the study used deep sequencing on TCR alpha and beta repertoires from monozygotic twins, unrelated adults of various ages, and cord blood. To rule out contamination, the twin experiments were replicated at different times with different library preparation protocols.

Only healthy Caucasian donors were included. Overall results and qualifications from the work: Because the same donors could not be followed over many years, the conclusions depended on cross-sectional statistical analysis. Abundant cord blood beta clonotypes carried fewer insertions; young adult naive repertoires showed a weaker similar trend, while memory repertoires showed none. Zero-insertion analyses could be partly confounded by invariant T cells such as MAIT and iNKT, though diverse VJ usage argued against such confounding for most clonotypes. In monozygotic twins, recombination models systematically underestimated out-of-frame TCR alpha sharing, but the models matched the sharing seen between unrelated individuals. The excess sharing between twins in beta out-of-frame sequences was weaker because fewer shared sequences reduced the signal-to-noise ratio. Compared with coincidental sharing between unrelated individuals, an excess of low generation-probability sequences was observed among out-of-frame TCR alpha sequences shared between twins.

The CDR1 and CDR2 encoded by the germline V gene are SGHAT and FQNNGV. V loses 0 bases of germline sequence and J loses 1 base, and the interval between the two ends is 11 bases. The CDR3 measures 16 amino acids from cysteine to phenylalanine. Only the CDR3 region is kept as DNA, spanning 48 bases read in frame from base 1. Libraries were constructed by 5' RACE. These reads were obtained on an Illumina HiSeq 2000. A universal primer binding site was introduced by template switching, and a unique molecular identifier was present in the final cDNA, enabling accurate counting of TCR cDNA molecules. Specific primers in the conserved constant-segment region were used to synthesize first-strand cDNA for TCR alpha and beta chains. Each cDNA library was double barcoded, with a SMART-Mk sample barcode plus Illumina barcodes, to control for contamination. TruSeq adapter sequences, together with Illumina sample barcodes, were added in two successive PCR steps. Sequencing of the TCR alpha and beta cDNA libraries was done on the Illumina HiSeq platform using custom primers. The paper's data handling went like this. Unique molecular identifiers were extracted from raw reads with MiGEC, and CDR3 positions were determined with MiXCR. For each individual, recombination models were inferred using an EM algorithm with the repgenHMM and IGoR tools. Shared clonotype analysis was performed with the tcR package in R, normalizing sharing by the product of cloneset sizes. To study raw recombination free of thymic and clonal selection effects, out-of-frame nonproductive sequences were analyzed. Clones were called with MiXCR by TCRdb after fastp trimmed the public reads at Q25, and only in-frame beta chains were retained. Identical CDR3 proteins give one entry, which carries the most common genes and DNA. It is TCRdb's table, rather than the study itself, that gives the V and J calls and clone size. The sample table shows 1.5 million to 2 million distinct CDR3 sequences, and around 29% are seen once. The top ten constitute around 0.25% of the sample.

This clonotype was sampled from a newborn girl in good health. This sequence uses TRBV11-2 and TRBJ2-3, with no confidently assigned D gene. The sequencing input was cord blood. The bases are TGTGCCAGCAGCTTAGATGGGGTCATAGGCACAGATACGCAGTATTTT. Its translation is CASSLDGVIGTDTQYF.